The TCR beta chain described here comes from a study of blood T cells in healthy people across ages. Germline V gene lookup returns CDR1 MNHEY and CDR2 SVGEGT. V was clipped by 6 bases and J by 6 bases, with 12 bases between them. The CDR3 sequence is 14 residues long. A J-beta primer mix and a sample-barcoded 5' primer were used in a second PCR of about 7 to 12 cycles. In TCRdb, the 5' RACE reads were re-called with MiXCR into one record per CDR3 protein. The data contain about 780,000 distinct CDR3 sequences, approximately 67% of them singletons. Researchers report isolating at least 7 million PBMCs per sample. General study points: Researchers judged that diversity estimates from one million T cells fell short of true values. Higher diversity and more naive CD4+ cells were features of long-lived donors, compared to aged donors. The fall in TCR beta diversity per million T cells was roughly linear with age.

Turning to this clonotype: The antigen is undetermined.

Source material: blood. The TCR originated in a man aged 30 to 39 in good health. The V gene is TRBV6-2 or TRBV6-3, the J gene TRBJ1-6; TRBD1 is a possible D gene (6 bases). The CDR3 sequence: CASRSGTPNSPLHF. CDR3 nucleotides: TGTGCCAGCAGGTCGGGGACACCTAATTCACCCCTCCACTTT.